The 21 T cell receptor beta chains given below trace back to one sample, sequenced in a study of shared clonotypes between healthy human individuals (dated by TCRdb to 2018 to 2020). Library generation was performed with the immunoSEQ multiplex PCR assay. The table was pulled from immuneACCESS by TCRdb, which kept in-frame rearrangements only. Such tables lose some clones; where checked, under half of the loss comes from unresolved V genes, and the rest has no known cause. This sample holds some 2,500,000 clones; less than 95% were observed only once. Around 0.35% of the sample is taken by the ten largest. Sequencing used naive CD4+ T cells from PBMCs. The cell subset or site label here, explained by the study, means: CD45RA+ positively selected. All receptors derive from a man between 18 and 35 years old in good health. Some clones in this sample may be carry-over from other donors' samples.

Worth noting for this clone: The sample contains more than one DNA sequence encoding this CDR3. This rearrangement joins TRBV5-1 to TRBJ1-2; TRBD1 matches 7 bases. Germline V gives CDR1 SGHRS, CDR2 YFSETQ. Germline trimming cut 0 bases from V and 5 bases from J; bases unmatched to any gene: 4. This CDR3 is 14 amino acids long. The CDR3 protein is CASSLEGQNYGYTF. The DNA for the CDR3 is TGCGCCAGCAGCTTGGAGGGACAGAATTATGGCTACACCTTC.

The V gene is TRBV2, the J gene TRBJ2-1; the D gene is possibly TRBD2 (6 bases). The CDR3 has 15 residues. Trimming pared 5 bases from V and 2 bases from J, leaving 13 bases between. Germline values: CDR1 SNHLY, CDR2 FYNNEI. CDR3: CASSISGKTYNEQFF. Here the CDR3 DNA reads TGTGCCAGCAGTATTAGCGGAAAGACCTACAATGAGCAGTTCTTC.

To note about this clone: Additional DNA sequences in this sample encode the identical CDR3. V gene TRBV18 combines with J gene TRBJ1-1; 7 nucleotides line up with TRBD1. The germline CDR1 and CDR2 sequences are KGHSH and LQKENI. The V segment lost 3 bases and the J segment 3 bases; nucleotides outside the gene matches: 4. CDR3 size: 14 residues. The CDR3 coding sequence is TGTGCCAGCTCACCGACAGGGAGGGACACTGAAGCTTTCTTT. It yields the protein CASSPTGRDTEAFF.

The CDR3 spells CASSLRETSGSGANVLTF. The CDR3 DNA reads TGCGCCAGCAGCTTGCGGGAAACTAGCGGCTCTGGGGCCAACGTCCTGACTTTC. V gene TRBV5-1 combines with J gene TRBJ2-6, with 8 bases fitting TRBD2. There are 18 residues in the CDR3. Trimming removed 1 base from V and 0 bases from J; junction bases left unmatched: 6. CDR1 is SGHRS and CDR2 is YFSETQ in the germline V gene.

The chain employs TRBV28 and TRBJ1-5, with D perhaps TRBD1 (5 bases). This CDR3 is 14 amino acids long. V gave up 3 bases and J gave up 0 bases, with 6 bases separating them. Germline CDR1 is MDHEN and CDR2 is SYDVKM. For the CDR3, the DNA is TGTGCCAGCAGTTTTAGGGGTAGCAATCAGCCCCAGCATTTT. Its protein is CASSFRGSNQPQHF. Filled out from reference TRBV28 and TRBJ1-5, the complete variable domain reads DVKVTQSSRYLVKRTGEKVFLECVQDMDHENMFWYRQDPGLGLRLIYFSYDVKMKEKGDIPEGYSVSREKKERFSLILESASTNQTSMYLCASSFRGSNQPQHFGDGTRLSIL.

V is TRBV28 and J is TRBJ1-2, with 11 bases aligning to TRBD1. Per the germline V gene, CDR1 is MDHEN and CDR2 is SYDVKM. V was clipped by 8 bases and J by 7 bases; unmatched bases: 18. This CDR3 comprises 17 residues. The CDR3 loop reads CASSLGHLGQGALGYTF. The DNA for the CDR3 is TGTGCCAGCTCCTTAGGCCATCTTGGACAGGGGGCTCTTGGCTACACCTTC.

This clone has just a few counts. The J gene is TRBJ1-1, the V gene TRBV15, with TRBD1 matching over 7 bases. CDR3 size: 13 residues. Unmatched junction bases numbered 3, after V lost 5 bases and J lost 3 bases. CDR1 and CDR2 (germline): LNHNV, YYDKDF (reference sequence). The CDR3 DNA follows: TGTGCCACCAGCCGGGACAGCCACACTGAAGCTTTCTTT. Encoded protein: CATSRDSHTEAFF.

The gene calls are TRBV6-5 and TRBJ1-1, with 10 bases that match TRBD1. From germline, CDR1 is MNHEY and CDR2 SVGAGI. V lost 2 bases and J lost 5; bases outside the gene matches: 5. The CDR3 runs to 15 residues. The CDR3 sequence is CASSYLTGGRTEAFF. The CDR3 DNA sequence: TGTGCCAGCAGTTACCTGACAGGGGGCAGAACTGAAGCTTTCTTT.

V and J are TRBV28 and TRBJ2-5; TRBD2 matches at 8 bases. CDR1 MDHEN and CDR2 SYDVKM come from the germline V gene. The junction had 13 bases not matched to a gene; V was cut back by 8 bases and J by 5 bases. The length of the CDR3 is 15 residues. CDR3 residues: CASSSPRGGSETQYF. In DNA form, the CDR3 reads TGTGCCAGCTCCTCCCCACGGGGGGGGTCGGAGACCCAGTACTTC.

The V gene is TRBV7-2, the J gene TRBJ2-7, with D uncertain. The CDR3 contains 15 residues. The germline V gene encodes CDR1 SGHTA and CDR2 FQGNSA. Trimming shortened V by 1 base and J by 2 bases, and 12 bases separated the two germline ends. The CDR3 bases are TGTGCCAGCAGCTTAGGCCTAGGCAAGACCTACGAGCAGTACTTC. Protein: CASSLGLGKTYEQYF.

The chain links TRBV5-1 to TRBJ1-1; D might be TRBD1 (6 bases). Trimming stripped 4 bases from V and 0 bases from J, with 19 bases between. The CDR3 runs 17 residues. The V gene's germline CDR1 is SGHRS and CDR2 YFSETQ. The CDR3 sequence: CASSPHTGISMNTEAFF. Here the CDR3 DNA reads TGCGCCAGCAGCCCCCATACAGGGATTTCAATGAACACTGAAGCTTTCTTT.

V and J are TRBV4-1 and TRBJ2-4; D is possibly TRBD1 (5 bases). V was pared by 3 bases and J by 3 bases, with 15 bases between. There are 16 residues in the CDR3. CDR1 is MGHRA, CDR2 YSYEKL, per germline. The CDR3: CASSQPDSSVKNIQYF. The CDR3 DNA reads TGCGCCAGCAGCCAGCCCGACAGTTCTGTCAAAAACATTCAGTACTTC.

This chain joins TRBV6-1 and TRBJ1-1; unclear D gene. V gave up 1 base and J gave up 3 bases, with 9 bases separating them. CDR1 is MNHNS and CDR2 is SASEGT in the germline V gene. CDR3 size: 14 residues. The CDR3 is CASSEEGGYTEAFF. The CDR3 DNA reads as TGTGCCAGCAGTGAAGAGGGAGGCTACACTGAAGCTTTCTTT.

Of note for this clone: The identical CDR3 is also encoded by other nucleotide sequences in the sample. The J gene is TRBJ2-3, the V gene TRBV19, with a possible D match to TRBD1 (5 bases). With 3 bases removed from V and 0 bases from J, the gap between germline ends came to 7 bases. The CDR3 is 14 amino acids. The germline gives CDR1 LNHDA, CDR2 SQIVND (reference sequence). In DNA, the CDR3 is TGTGCCAGTAGTATTGACAGAAGCACAGATACGCAGTATTTT. Its translation: CASSIDRSTDTQYF.

The chain carries TRBV25-1 and TRBJ1-1; D is unclear. The V end was cut by 7 bases, the J end by 0 bases, with 9 bases between. The CDR3 is made up of 13 amino acids. The V gene's germline CDR1 is MGHDK and CDR2 SYGVNS. The CDR3 DNA sequence: TGTGCCAGCACCAGTGTTATGAACACTGAAGCTTTCTTT. Encoded protein: CASTSVMNTEAFF.

The rearrangement uses TRBV28 and TRBJ1-1; D gene unclear. Per the germline V gene, CDR1 is MDHEN and CDR2 is SYDVKM. This CDR3 region has 13 residues. Trimming left V 6 bases short and J 3 bases short, with 11 bases between. The CDR3 sequence: CASSTPGDTEAFF. The CDR3, as DNA: TGTGCCAGCAGCACCCCCGGGGACACTGAAGCTTTCTTT. The whole variable domain, remainder taken from reference TRBV28 and TRBJ1-1, is DVKVTQSSRYLVKRTGEKVFLECVQDMDHENMFWYRQDPGLGLRLIYFSYDVKMKEKGDIPEGYSVSREKKERFSLILESASTNQTSMYLCASSTPGDTEAFFGQGTRLTVV.

The chain uses TRBV10-3 and TRBJ2-7, with a possible D match to TRBD1 (8 bases). There are 14 residues in the CDR3. Germline assignment: CDR1 ENHRY and CDR2 SYGVKD. V lost 8 bases and J lost 7, with 21 bases in between. Here the CDR3 reads CAIGTEDREGEQYF. CDR3 DNA sequence: TGTGCCATCGGAACCGAGGACAGGGAGGGGGAGCAGTACTTC.

This chain connects TRBV28 to TRBJ1-2, with TRBD1 as a possible D gene (6 bases). V was cut by 3 bases and J by 7 bases, with 15 bases left in between. Germline CDR1 is MDHEN and CDR2 is SYDVKM. CDR3 length: 14 amino acids. The DNA of the CDR3 is TGTGCCAGCAGTTTTAACAGGGACTTTCGTGGCTACACCTTC. It is translated as CASSFNRDFRGYTF.

The rearrangement joins TRBV12-5 to TRBJ2-3, with 13 positions matching TRBD2. This CDR3 is built from 19 residues. With V trimmed by 6 bases and J by 2 bases, 14 bases remained unmatched. The V gene's germline CDR1 is LGHNT and CDR2 FRNRAP. The chain's CDR3 is CASGLPELAGGPDTDTQYF. The CDR3 nucleotides read TGTGCTAGTGGCCTCCCGGAACTAGCGGGAGGGCCTGACACAGATACGCAGTATTTT. The whole variable domain, filled in from reference TRBV12-5 and TRBJ2-3, reads DARVTQTPRHKVTEMGQEVTMRCQPILGHNTVFWYRQTMMQGLELLAYFRNRAPLDDSGMPKDRFSAEMPDATLATLKIQPSEPRDSAVYFCASGLPELAGGPDTDTQYFGPGTRLTVL.

The V gene is TRBV6-1, the J gene TRBJ2-1; D uncertain. V was cut by 6 bases and J by 9 bases, with 18 bases left in between. Germline CDR1 MNHNS, CDR2 SASEGT. This CDR3 is built from 14 residues. CDR3 nucleotide sequence: TGTGCCAGCAGACCTCATTCCTCGGTCGCTGAGCAGTTCTTC. Its protein is CASRPHSSVAEQFF.

The CDR3 bases are TGTGCCAGCTTAAAGGCGGGACTAGCGACCACCGGGGTGGATGAGCAGTTCTTC. It codes for CASLKAGLATTGVDEQFF. This chain connects TRBV5-8 to TRBJ2-1; 10 bases agree with TRBD2. The V gene end was trimmed by 7 bases and the J gene end by 8 bases; junction bases not matched to a gene: 21. The length of the CDR3 is 18 residues. CDR1 and CDR2 from the germline V gene are SGHTS and YDEGEE.